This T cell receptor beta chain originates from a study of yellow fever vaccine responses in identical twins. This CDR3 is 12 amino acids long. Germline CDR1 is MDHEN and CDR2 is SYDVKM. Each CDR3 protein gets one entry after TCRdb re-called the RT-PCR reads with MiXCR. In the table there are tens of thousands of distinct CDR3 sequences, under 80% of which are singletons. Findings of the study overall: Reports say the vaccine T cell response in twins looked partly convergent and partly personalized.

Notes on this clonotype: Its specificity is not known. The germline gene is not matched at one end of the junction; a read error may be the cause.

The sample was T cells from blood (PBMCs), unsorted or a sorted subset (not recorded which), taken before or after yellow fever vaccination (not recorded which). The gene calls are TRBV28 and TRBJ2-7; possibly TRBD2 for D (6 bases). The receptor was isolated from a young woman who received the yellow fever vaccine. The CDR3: CASSLRTTSWDF. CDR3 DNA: TGTGCCAGCAGTTTGCGGACTACCAGTTGGGACTTC.